This entry concerns a single T cell receptor beta chain. Its antigen is not known. Making cDNA involved eight separate reactions per sample. After re-calling the 5' RACE reads, TCRdb lists one entry per CDR3 protein, DNA absent. This sample contains approximately 420,000 distinct CDR3 sequences. These data originate in a study of monozygotic twins with inflammatory bowel disease. Study-level points and caveats: T cell subtypes that differed could not be told apart. Healthy co-twins, by inverse Simpson, had higher TCRbeta diversity than their siblings with IBD.

Researchers isolated total RNA from whole blood without sorting T cells. Germline assignment: CDR1 KGHDR and CDR2 SFDVKD. This CDR3 is built from 16 residues. This receptor was obtained from a human donor with ulcerative colitis or Crohn's disease, or a healthy co-twin of an affected twin (not recorded which). The material sequenced was blood. The chain recombines TRBV24-1 with TRBJ2-2; lacking DNA, the TRBD1 call made by TCRdb goes unchecked. This CDR3 reads CATSDLRGQGDGELFF.